The entry below describes one TCR beta chain. Its antigen is not identified. Spread over ten immunoSEQ deep assay plates, unsorted PBMC DNA underwent sequencing. Assay: immunoSEQ multiplex PCR; the TCRdb copy retains only in-frame clones and omits some. Among about 510,000 clones, 79% were seen once, and the ten largest hold roughly 13%. CDR3 length: 15 amino acids. Germline V CDR1 and CDR2: MNHEY, SMNVEV (reference sequence). V dropped 3 bases and J dropped 5; count of bases not matched to a gene: 6. Free of recent acute infections or vaccinations, the donors were healthy HIV-negative adults. There were only Caucasian adults among the donors, and all lived in Nashville, Tennessee. This entry comes from a study of shared clonotypes between healthy human individuals. Study observations and caveats: Only a few donors were included, so the genetic and exposure-history diversity represented was limited.

The clonotype was recovered from a woman aged 35 to 49 in good health. Some clones in this sample may be carry-over from other donors' samples. The rearrangement joins TRBV27 to TRBJ2-3; 9 positions agree with TRBD1. The sequencing input was PBMCs. The CDR3 DNA reads as TGTGCCAGCAGTTTGGAACAGGGGGCTGTAGATACGCAGTATTTT. This gives the protein CASSLEQGAVDTQYF.